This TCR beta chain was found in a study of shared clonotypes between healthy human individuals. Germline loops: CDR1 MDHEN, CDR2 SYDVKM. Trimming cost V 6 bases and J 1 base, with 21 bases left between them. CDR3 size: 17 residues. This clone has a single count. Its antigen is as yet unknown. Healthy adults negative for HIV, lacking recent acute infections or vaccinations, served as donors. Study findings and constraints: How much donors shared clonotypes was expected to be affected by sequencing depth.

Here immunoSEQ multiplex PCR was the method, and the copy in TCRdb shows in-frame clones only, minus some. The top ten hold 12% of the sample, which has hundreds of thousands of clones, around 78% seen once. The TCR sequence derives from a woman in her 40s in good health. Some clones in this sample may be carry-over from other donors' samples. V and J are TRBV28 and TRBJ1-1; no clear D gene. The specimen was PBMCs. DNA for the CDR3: TGTGCCAGCAGGGGCCCTCCAGGAGCGGTGGGGAACACTGAAGCTTTCTTT. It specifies CASRGPPGAVGNTEAFF.